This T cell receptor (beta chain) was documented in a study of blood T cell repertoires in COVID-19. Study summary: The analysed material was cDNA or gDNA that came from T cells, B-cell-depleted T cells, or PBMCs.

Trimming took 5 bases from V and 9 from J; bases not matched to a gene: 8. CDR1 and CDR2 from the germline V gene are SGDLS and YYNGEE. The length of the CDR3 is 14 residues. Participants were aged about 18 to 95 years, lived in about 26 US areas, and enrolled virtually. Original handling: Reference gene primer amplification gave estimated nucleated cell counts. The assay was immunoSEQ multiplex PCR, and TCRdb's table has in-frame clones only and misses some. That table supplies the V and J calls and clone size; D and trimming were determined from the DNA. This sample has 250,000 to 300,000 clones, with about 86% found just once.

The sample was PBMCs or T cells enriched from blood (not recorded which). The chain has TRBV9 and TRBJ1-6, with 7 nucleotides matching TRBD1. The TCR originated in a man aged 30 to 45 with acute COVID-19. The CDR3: CASRGGAPSSPLHF. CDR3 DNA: TGTGCCAGCAGAGGGGGCGCGCCAAGTTCACCCCTCCACTTT.